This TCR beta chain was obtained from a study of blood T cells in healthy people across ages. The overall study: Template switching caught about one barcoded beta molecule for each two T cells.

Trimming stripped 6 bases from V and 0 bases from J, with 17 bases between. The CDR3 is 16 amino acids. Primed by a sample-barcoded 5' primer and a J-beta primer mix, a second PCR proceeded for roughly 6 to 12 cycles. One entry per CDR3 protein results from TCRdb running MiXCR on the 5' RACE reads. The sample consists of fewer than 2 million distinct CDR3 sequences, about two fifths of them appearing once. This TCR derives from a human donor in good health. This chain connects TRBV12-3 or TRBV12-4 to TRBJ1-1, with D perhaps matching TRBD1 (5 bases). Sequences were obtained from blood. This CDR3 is CASSRWEGPMNTEAFF. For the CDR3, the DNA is TGTGCCAGCAGCCGTTGGGAGGGACCCATGAACACTGAAGCTTTCTTT.